The present entry profiles one TCR beta chain with its context. Its antigen is currently unknown. The data stem from a study of CD8+CD57+ T cells in acquired aplastic anemia. Looking at the study overall: When averaged, DNA from sorted CD4+ and CD8+ cells came to 3 to 3.5 ug. Study-wide results and limits: Between patients and controls, about 31 CD8+ CDR3 sequences were found in common. The CD8+ Simpson's diversity of patients and controls was not significantly different.

Genomic DNA constituted the template upon which TCR beta VDJ and CDR3 profiling was performed. TCRdb passed the reads through MiXCR, listing each CDR3 protein once. The sample contains some 47,000 distinct CDR3 sequences, around two thirds of which appear only once. The CDR3 consists of 12 residues. The germline V gene encodes CDR1 GTSNPN and CDR2 SVGIG (reference sequence). V was clipped by 2 bases and J by 9 bases; unmatched bases: 3. The gene calls are TRBV30 and TRBJ2-5; 10 bases map to TRBD1. The clonotype originates from a human donor in good health, serving as a control. The material sequenced was sorted CD4+, CD8+, or CD8+CD57+ T cells (not recorded which) from PBMCs. CDR3 nucleotides: TGTGCCTGGAGTACGACAGGGGGCGCCCAGTACTTC. Amino acids: CAWSTTGGAQYF. Filled out from reference TRBV30 and TRBJ2-5, the complete variable domain reads SQTIHQWPATLVQPVGSPLSLECTVEGTSNPNLYWYRQAAGRGLQLLFYSVGIGQISSEVPQNLSASRPQDRQFILSSKKLLLSDSGFYLCAWSTTGGAQYFGPGTRLLVL.